The rows below give T cell receptor beta chains drawn from one sample of a study of blood T cell repertoires in COVID-19. TCRdb's copy holds only in-frame clones and misses some; the assay was immunoSEQ multiplex PCR. The table lists under 300,000 clones, approximately 85% of them singletons. Sequencing was done on a sample of peripheral blood. All receptors derive from an older woman with acute or convalescent COVID-19. Both conserved end residues are part of each CDR3. D genes are given only for firm matches. Expanded clones get a size class; other rows say once, few or many, or leave the size out.

J	D	size	V	length	CDR3	DNA
TRBJ1-1	TRBD1	.	TRBV2	14	CASSEAQGARSAFF	TGTGCCAGCAGTGAAGCGCAGGGGGCGAGGTCAGCTTTCTTT
TRBJ2-7	.	.	TRBV5-4	13	CASSLDGVGEQYF	TGTGCCAGCAGCTTGGACGGGGTGGGGGAGCAGTACTTC
TRBJ2-1	TRBD1	.	TRBV19	15	CASHPGQGFFGEQFF	TGTGCCAGTCACCCGGGACAGGGTTTCTTCGGTGAGCAGTTCTTC
TRBJ2-3	.	.	TRBV15	14	CATSRVQQADTQYF	TGTGCCACCAGCAGGGTCCAGCAGGCGGATACGCAGTATTTT
TRBJ1-1	.	.	TRBV4-2	16	CASSQEVATRNTEAFF	TGTGCCAGCAGCCAAGAGGTGGCCACCAGGAACACTGAAGCTTTCTTT
TRBJ2-2	.	.	TRBV6-5	15	CASSPTGSYTGELFF	TGTGCCAGCAGCCCCACAGGATCATACACCGGGGAGCTGTTTTTT
TRBJ1-6	.	.	TRBV27	14	CASSLQGDHSPLHF	TGTGCCAGCAGTTTACAGGGCGACCATTCACCCCTCCACTTT
TRBJ2-1	.	.	TRBV5-1	14	CASSGGGEYNEQFF	TGCGCCAGCAGCGGGGGCGGAGAATACAATGAGCAGTTCTTC
TRBJ1-1	TRBD1	.	TRBV10-2	16	CASRGQGNLRGTEAFF	TGCGCCAGCAGGGGACAGGGGAATCTTAGAGGCACTGAAGCTTTCTTT
TRBJ1-2	.	.	TRBV4-1	14	CASSQVGGSYGYTF	TGCGCCAGCAGCCAAGTCGGGGGATCCTATGGCTACACCTTC
TRBJ1-2	.	.	TRBV11-1	11	CASSYRGGYTF	TGTGCCAGCAGCTACCGGGGAGGCTACACCTTC
TRBJ2-2	TRBD2	.	TRBV3-1/TRBV3-2	17	CASSRSSGGTNTGELFF	TGTGCCAGCAGCCGTTCTAGCGGGGGGACCAACACCGGGGAGCTGTTTTTT
TRBJ1-1	TRBD1	.	TRBV10-3	13	CAARQGMNTEAFF	TGTGCCGCCCGACAGGGTATGAACACTGAAGCTTTCTTT
TRBJ1-4	TRBD1	once	TRBV2	12	CASSQGARELFF	TGTGCCAGCAGTCAGGGGGCGCGGGAACTGTTTTTT
TRBJ2-3	TRBD2	few	TRBV5-4	16	CASTRKEGAGGDTQYF	TGTGCCAGCACCAGAAAAGAAGGGGCGGGAGGAGATACGCAGTATTTT
TRBJ1-6	.	.	TRBV4-1	19	CASSQATVQRSSYNSPLHF	TGCGCCAGCAGCCAAGCGACCGTTCAGAGGAGCTCCTATAATTCACCCCTCCACTTT
TRBJ2-5	.	.	TRBV10-2	14	CASSATGIQETQYF	TGCGCCAGCAGTGCCACAGGGATCCAAGAGACCCAGTACTTC
TRBJ1-2	.	.	TRBV6-2/TRBV6-3	14	CASSYKSAVKGYTF	TGTGCCAGCAGTTACAAGAGTGCTGTGAAGGGCTACACCTTC
TRBJ1-5	.	.	TRBV24-1	17	CATSDLRRPSSNQPQHF	TGTGCCACCAGTGATTTGAGGCGGCCCTCTAGCAATCAGCCCCAGCATTTT
TRBJ1-1	TRBD1	.	TRBV11-2	14	CASSPRTGNTEAFF	TGTGCCAGCAGCCCGCGGACAGGGAACACTGAAGCTTTCTTT
TRBJ1-5	.	once	TRBV5-1	15	CASSLAGGSNQPQHF	TGCGCCAGCAGCTTGGCGGGGGGAAGCAATCAGCCCCAGCATTTT
TRBJ2-3	.	.	TRBV6-5	14	CASSSRTNTDTQYF	TGTGCCAGCAGTTCCCGGACTAACACAGATACGCAGTATTTT
TRBJ1-2	.	.	TRBV5-1	14	CASSLAGEGYGYTF	TGCGCCAGCAGCTTGGCGGGGGAGGGCTATGGCTACACCTTC
TRBJ2-1	TRBD1	.	TRBV19	17	CASSPLTGTGNYNEQFF	TGTGCCAGTAGTCCTCTCACCGGGACAGGGAACTACAATGAGCAGTTCTTC
TRBJ2-2	TRBD2	.	TRBV19	16	CASTGGLAENTGELFF	TGTGCCAGTACGGGTGGGCTAGCGGAAAACACCGGGGAGCTGTTTTTT
TRBJ1-1	.	few	TRBV18	17	CASSPTPPGQSNTEAFF	TGTGCCAGCTCACCTACCCCTCCAGGACAGTCAAACACTGAAGCTTTCTTT
TRBJ1-5	.	.	TRBV5-4	15	CASSLDQSGNQPQHF	TGTGCCAGCAGCTTGGACCAGTCCGGCAATCAGCCCCAGCATTTT
TRBJ2-1	TRBD2	.	TRBV6-6	13	CASSRGGYNEQFF	TGTGCCAGCAGTCGGGGGGGCTACAATGAGCAGTTCTTC
TRBJ1-5	.	.	TRBV28	16	CASNSVAGRGNQPQHF	TGTGCCAGCAACTCCGTTGCGGGTAGGGGCAATCAGCCCCAGCATTTT
TRBJ1-5	.	.	TRBV4-2	14	CASSRGREGQPQHF	TGTGCCAGCAGCAGGGGACGGGAGGGTCAGCCCCAGCATTTT